Below are 5 T cell receptor beta chains sequenced from a single sample in a study of regulatory T cells in long-lasting Graves disease. Time point of the sample: persistent/refractory GD, antithyroid drugs over 5 years with positive TRAb. PBMC RNA served as the TCR library source. To make TCR beta libraries, researchers used iRepertoire HTBI primers and Arm-PCR of CDR3 regions. A single record per CDR3 protein comes from TCRdb applying MiXCR to the multiplex PCR reads. The sample lists around 460,000 distinct CDR3 sequences; approximately 23% were seen once. The sample in question was peripheral blood mononuclear cells (PBMCs), obtained when the disease was refractory, from a patient treated with antithyroid drugs. The source of these receptors is a female donor with Graves disease.

This clonotype was counted a few times. The rearrangement uses TRBV7-2 and TRBJ1-3; 7 bases align to TRBD1. This CDR3 is built from 15 residues. The ends lost 4 bases at V and 0 bases at J; junction bases unmatched: 3. CDR1 is SGHTA, CDR2 FQGNSA, per germline. The CDR3 region is CASSSQGFSGNTIYF. CDR3 bases: TGTGCCAGCAGCTCACAGGGGTTCTCTGGAAACACCATATATTTT.

The chain has TRBV28 and TRBJ1-5; 7 bases are shared with TRBD1. The V and J ends lost 6 bases and 7 bases, in that order; junction bases with no gene match: 15. Looked up from germline, CDR1 is MDHEN and CDR2 is SYDVKM. The CDR3 is 16 residues long. This CDR3 reads CASSRPLYRGGQPQHF. The DNA for the CDR3 is TGTGCCAGCAGCCGACCGTTATACAGGGGCGGGCAGCCCCAGCATTTT.

This chain links TRBV20-1 with TRBJ2-7; 8 bases fit TRBD1. The germline gives CDR1 DFQATT, CDR2 SNEGSKA (reference sequence). The CDR3 sequence is 13 residues long. With V trimmed by 7 bases and J by 3 bases, 8 bases remained unmatched. The CDR3 nucleotides read TGCAGTGTCCGGGACAGGTCCTTCTACGAGCAGTACTTC. It specifies CSVRDRSFYEQYF.

This clonotype occurred a few times. The rearrangement links TRBV12-3 or TRBV12-4 to TRBJ2-1; 11 nucleotides agree with TRBD2. The CDR3 covers 13 residues. J gave up 8 bases and V 7 bases, and 4 bases lay outside the gene matches. This chain's CDR3 is CASMVSGRDEQFF. The CDR3 coding sequence is TGTGCCAGCATGGTTAGCGGGAGGGATGAGCAGTTCTTC.

Ten or more counts support this clonotype. This chain connects TRBV11-2 to TRBJ1-4, with 8 bases matching TRBD1. CDR3 length equals 18 residues. Germline V gene sequence: CDR1 SGHAT, CDR2 FQNNGV. V shed 7 bases, J shed 0 bases, and the junction held 13 bases outside the gene matches. The chain's CDR3 is CASISTGVGLATNEKLFF. The CDR3 coding sequence is TGTGCCAGCATCTCGACAGGGGTGGGGCTTGCAACTAATGAAAAACTGTTTTTT.